This T cell receptor beta chain was identified during a study of technical replicates of blood from a handful of donors. Some clones are missing from TCRdb's copy, which holds only in-frame ones; the method was immunoSEQ multiplex PCR. The profile shows 80,000 to 95,000 clones, just under 95% of them singletons. The CDR3 is 17 amino acids. Germline V gene sequence: CDR1 SGHVS, CDR2 FNYEAQ. Trimming left V 2 bases short and J 7 bases short, with 23 bases between. The genes are TRBV7-6 and TRBJ1-2, with D maybe TRBD1 (5 bases). The clonotype comes from a human donor in good health. Input material: T cells isolated from PBMCs. This CDR3 reads CASSLMGLGGKDGGYTF. CDR3 bases: TGTGCCAGCAGCTTAATGGGTCTGGGGGGGAAGGATGGTGGCTACACCTTC.